This TCR beta chain stems from a study of blood T cell repertoires in COVID-19. In the authors' workflow: Scientists estimated how many nucleated cells there were by amplifying reference gene primers. The table came from immunoSEQ multiplex PCR; TCRdb's copy has only in-frame clones and leaves some out. D and trimming were read from the DNA, whereas the V and J calls and clone size are those reported in that table. The sample holds 400,000 to 500,000 clones; around nine tenths are singletons and the top ten take about 1.5%. Recruitment covered under 25 US areas and drew participants whose ages spanned about 18 to 95 years. Allocation to cohorts depended on clinical history reported by the participants. Contact with a PCR-confirmed or clinician-diagnosed COVID-19 case occurred within 2 weeks of entry. The ends lost 0 bases at V and 7 bases at J; junction bases unmatched: 6. Germline CDR1 SEHNR, CDR2 FQNEAQ (reference sequence). The CDR3 runs to 16 residues.

The sample was PBMCs or T cells enriched from blood (not recorded which). This rearrangement joins TRBV7-9 to TRBJ1-4; 9 bases fit TRBD1. The receptor was derived from a woman aged 18-29 years who had been exposed to COVID-19. The CDR3 is CASSLAVGQGIEKLFF. The CDR3, as DNA: TGTGCCAGCAGCTTAGCGGTTGGACAGGGGATTGAAAAACTGTTTTTT.